The 9 T cell receptor beta chains in this list originate from one sample, sequenced in a study of T cell responses to AZD1222 COVID-19 vaccine. TCRdb's table, derived via immunoSEQ multiplex PCR, lists solely in-frame clones and lacks some. The table shows 150,000 to 200,000 clones, with 91% occurring only once. The input for sequencing was peripheral blood, taken on day 0 of AZD1222 vaccination. The receptors stem from an adult in good health.

The chain combines TRBV7-9 with TRBJ2-1; 10 bases are a match to TRBD2. Germline V gene lookup returns CDR1 SEHNR and CDR2 FQNEAQ (reference sequence). V shed 4 bases and J 7 bases; nucleotides not matched to a gene: 7. The CDR3 runs 15 residues. Here the CDR3 reads CASSSQGLASNEQFF. Written as DNA, the CDR3 is TGTGCCAGCAGCTCTCAGGGACTAGCGAGTAATGAGCAGTTCTTC. The full variable domain, rest sourced from reference TRBV7-9 and TRBJ2-1, is DTGVSQNPRHKITKRGQNVTFRCDPISEHNRLYWYRQTLGQGPEFLTYFQNEAQLEKSRLLSDRFSAERPKGSFSTLEIQRTEQGDSAMYLCASSSQGLASNEQFFGPGTRLTVL.

V gene TRBV11-2 combines with J gene TRBJ2-3; perhaps TRBD2 as D (7 bases). Germline CDR1 and CDR2: SGHAT and FQNNGV. The CDR3 extends over 14 amino acids. V lost 0 bases and J lost 6, with 10 bases in between. The CDR3 DNA follows: TGTGCCAGCAGCTTAGACGGGGGGCAGGATACGCAGTATTTT. Translated: CASSLDGGQDTQYF.

The chain links TRBV27 to TRBJ1-6; D not certain. Trimming left V 6 bases short and J 9 bases short, with 15 bases between. The germline V gene has CDR1 MNHEY and CDR2 SMNVEV (reference sequence). CDR3 length: 14 amino acids. CDR3 coding DNA: TGTGCCAGCAGACCCCGTTTCGAGGGTTCACCCCTCCACTTT. Translation gives CASRPRFEGSPLHF.

This clone was counted a few times. The chain is built from TRBV5-1 and TRBJ1-1; 8 bases line up with TRBD1. The CDR3 length is 14 residues. Germline lookup yields CDR1 SGHRS and CDR2 YFSETQ. Trimming cost V 4 bases and J 4 bases; bases outside gene matches: 6. CDR3 sequence reads: CASSPDRGVTEAFF. In DNA, the CDR3 is TGCGCCAGCAGCCCCGACAGGGGAGTCACTGAAGCTTTCTTT.

This clone is a singleton in its sample. The gene calls are TRBV28 and TRBJ2-7; no reliable D call. Trimming stripped 6 bases from V and 4 bases from J, with 16 bases between. CDR3 length equals 14 residues. Germline CDR1 is MDHEN and CDR2 is SYDVKM. In DNA, the CDR3 is TGTGCCAGCAGCCATAAAGTTGGGCTTTACGAGCAGTACTTC. It translates to CASSHKVGLYEQYF. The variable domain in full, completed from reference TRBV28 and TRBJ2-7, reads DVKVTQSSRYLVKRTGEKVFLECVQDMDHENMFWYRQDPGLGLRLIYFSYDVKMKEKGDIPEGYSVSREKKERFSLILESASTNQTSMYLCASSHKVGLYEQYFGPGTRLTVT.

The chain recombines TRBV4-2 with TRBJ2-7, with no clear D. Germline CDR1 is LGHNA and CDR2 is YNFKEQ. This CDR3 has 16 amino acids. Trimming left V 0 bases short and J 5 bases short, with 17 bases between. CDR3 amino acids: CASSQEIAPRTDEQYF. As DNA, the CDR3 is TGTGCCAGCAGCCAAGAAATCGCACCACGTACAGACGAGCAGTACTTC.

The CDR3 DNA is TGTGCCAGCAGCCCCTGGGGCGGGGGGGCTTACGAGCAGTACTTC. It specifies CASSPWGGGAYEQYF. The chain combines TRBV6-2 or TRBV6-3 with TRBJ2-7, with 9 bases identical to TRBD2. Trimming at V came to 6 bases and at J to 4 bases, leaving 10 bases not matched to a gene. The CDR3 runs to 15 residues. Per germline, CDR1 MNHEY and CDR2 SVGEGT.

The genes are TRBV28 and TRBJ2-4; a weak D match, TRBD1 (6 bases). The CDR3 is made up of 13 amino acids. V gave up 11 bases and J gave up 5 bases, with 16 bases separating them. Germline V gene sequence: CDR1 MDHEN, CDR2 SYDVKM. The chain's CDR3 is CASKVQGQNIQYF. CDR3 DNA: TGTGCCTCCAAGGTACAGGGACAAAACATTCAGTACTTC.

The genes are TRBV28 and TRBJ2-1; D may be TRBD1 or TRBD2 (6 bases each). The CDR3 spans 13 residues. V lost 5 bases and J 7 bases, leaving 12 bases between the germline ends. In germline, CDR1 is MDHEN, CDR2 SYDVKM. The CDR3 region has the DNA TGTGCCAGCAGTAAAACAGGGAGGAATGAGCAGTTCTTC. This translates into CASSKTGRNEQFF.